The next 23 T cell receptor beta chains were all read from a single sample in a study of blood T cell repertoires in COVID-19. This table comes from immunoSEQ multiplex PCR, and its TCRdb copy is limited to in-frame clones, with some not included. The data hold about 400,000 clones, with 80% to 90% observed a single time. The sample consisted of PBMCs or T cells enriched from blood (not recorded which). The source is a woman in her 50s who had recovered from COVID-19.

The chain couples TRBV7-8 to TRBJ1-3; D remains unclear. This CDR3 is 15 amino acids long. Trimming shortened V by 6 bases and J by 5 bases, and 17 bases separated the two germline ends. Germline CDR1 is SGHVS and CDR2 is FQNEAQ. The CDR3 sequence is CASSSSAGGRNTIYF. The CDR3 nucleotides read TGTGCCAGCAGTTCCAGCGCAGGAGGCCGAAACACCATATATTTT.

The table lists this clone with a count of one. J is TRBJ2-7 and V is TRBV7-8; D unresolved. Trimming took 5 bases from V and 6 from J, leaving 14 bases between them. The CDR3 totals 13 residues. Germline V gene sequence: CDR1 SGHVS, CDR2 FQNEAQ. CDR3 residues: CASSPGGVGEQYF. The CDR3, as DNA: TGTGCCAGCAGCCCCGGTGGAGTGGGCGAGCAGTACTTC.

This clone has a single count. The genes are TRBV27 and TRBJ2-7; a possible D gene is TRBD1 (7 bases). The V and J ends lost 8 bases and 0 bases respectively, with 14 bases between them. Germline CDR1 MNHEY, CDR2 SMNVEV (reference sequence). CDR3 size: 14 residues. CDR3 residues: CASSPGDSSYEQYF. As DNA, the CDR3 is TGTGCCAGCTCCCCGGGGGACAGCTCCTACGAGCAGTACTTC.

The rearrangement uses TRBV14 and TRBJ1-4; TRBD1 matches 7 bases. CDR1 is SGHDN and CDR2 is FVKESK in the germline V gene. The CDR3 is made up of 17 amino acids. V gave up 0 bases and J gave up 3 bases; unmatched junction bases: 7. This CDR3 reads CASSQDPGGSANEKLFF. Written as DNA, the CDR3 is TGTGCCAGCAGCCAAGACCCAGGGGGAAGCGCTAATGAAAAACTGTTTTTT.

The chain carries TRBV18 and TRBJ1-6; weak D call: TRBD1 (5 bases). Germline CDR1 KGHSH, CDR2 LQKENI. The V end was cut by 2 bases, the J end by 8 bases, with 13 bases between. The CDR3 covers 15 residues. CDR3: CASSPTDGGDSPLHF. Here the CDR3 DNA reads TGTGCCAGCTCACCAACGGACGGAGGGGATTCACCCCTCCACTTT.

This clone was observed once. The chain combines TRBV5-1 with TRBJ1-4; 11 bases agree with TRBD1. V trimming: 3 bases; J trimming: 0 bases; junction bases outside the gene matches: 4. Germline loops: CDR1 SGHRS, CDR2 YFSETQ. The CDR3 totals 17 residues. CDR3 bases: TGCGCCAGCAGCTCCGGACAGGGGGCTGCAACTAATGAAAAACTGTTTTTT. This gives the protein CASSSGQGAATNEKLFF.

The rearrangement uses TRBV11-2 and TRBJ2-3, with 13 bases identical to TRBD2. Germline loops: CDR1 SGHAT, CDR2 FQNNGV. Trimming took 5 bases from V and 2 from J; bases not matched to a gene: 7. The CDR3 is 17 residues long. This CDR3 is CASSPMGLAGPTDTQYF. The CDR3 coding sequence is TGTGCCAGCAGCCCGATGGGACTAGCGGGGCCCACAGATACGCAGTATTTT.

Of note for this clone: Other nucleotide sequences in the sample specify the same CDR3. In DNA form, the CDR3 reads TGTGCCAGCAGCTTAGTTGGTGGGGGCTCTCAGCCCCAGCATTTT. Its translation is CASSLVGGGSQPQHF. The chain employs TRBV7-2 and TRBJ1-5; possible D gene TRBD1, 6 bases. This CDR3 is 15 amino acids long. The germline V gene encodes CDR1 SGHTA and CDR2 FQGNSA. Trimming cost V 1 base and J 6 bases, with 13 bases left between them.

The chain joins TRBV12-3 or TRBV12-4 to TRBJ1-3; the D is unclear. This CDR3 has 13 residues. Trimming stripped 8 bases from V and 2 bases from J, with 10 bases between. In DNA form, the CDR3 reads TGTGCCAGCGCAACTAGACCTGGAAACACCATATATTTT. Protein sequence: CASATRPGNTIYF.

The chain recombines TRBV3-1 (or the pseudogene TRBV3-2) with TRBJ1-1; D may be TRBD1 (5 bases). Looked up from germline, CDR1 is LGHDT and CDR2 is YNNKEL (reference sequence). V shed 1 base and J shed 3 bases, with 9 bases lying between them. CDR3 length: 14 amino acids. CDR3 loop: CASSQGWGDTEAFF. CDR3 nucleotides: TGTGCCAGCAGCCAAGGGTGGGGGGACACTGAAGCTTTCTTT.

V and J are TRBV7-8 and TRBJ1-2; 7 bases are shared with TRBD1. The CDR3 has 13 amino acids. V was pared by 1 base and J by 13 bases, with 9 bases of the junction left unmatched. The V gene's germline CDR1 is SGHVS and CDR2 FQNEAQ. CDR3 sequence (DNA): TGTGCCAGCAGCTTAGTGGGGACAGACCCAATCACCTTC. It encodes CASSLVGTDPITF.

The CDR3 bases are TGCGCCAGCAGCCAAAACCGGGACAGGGTTTACGAGCAGTACTTC. As protein: CASSQNRDRVYEQYF. The chain employs TRBV4-3 and TRBJ2-7, with 9 bases that match TRBD1. Looked up from germline, CDR1 is LGHNA and CDR2 is YSLEER. The CDR3 is made up of 15 amino acids. V gave up 2 bases and J gave up 4 bases; unmatched junction bases: 6.

CDR3 nucleotides: TGTGCCAGCAGCTCCCTGTATGGCTACACCTTC. This sequence encodes CASSSLYGYTF. The chain joins TRBV5-5 to TRBJ1-2, with unresolved D. Germline CDR1 SGHKS, CDR2 YYEKEE (reference sequence). CDR3 length: 11 amino acids. V dropped 3 bases and J dropped 5 bases, with 5 bases sitting between them.

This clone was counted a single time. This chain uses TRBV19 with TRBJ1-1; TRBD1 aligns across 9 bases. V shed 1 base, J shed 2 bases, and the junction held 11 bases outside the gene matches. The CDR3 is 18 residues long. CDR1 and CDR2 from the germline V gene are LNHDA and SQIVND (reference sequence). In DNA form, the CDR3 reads TGTGCCAGTAGTATAGTGGGGACAGGGCGTTTGGGAAACACTGAAGCTTTCTTT. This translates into CASSIVGTGRLGNTEAFF.

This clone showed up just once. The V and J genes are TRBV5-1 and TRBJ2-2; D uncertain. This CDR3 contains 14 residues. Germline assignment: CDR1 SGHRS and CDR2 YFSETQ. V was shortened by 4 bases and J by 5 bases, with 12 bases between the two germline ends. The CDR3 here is CASSPQIGTGELFF. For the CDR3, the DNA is TGCGCCAGCAGCCCTCAAATCGGGACCGGGGAGCTGTTTTTT.

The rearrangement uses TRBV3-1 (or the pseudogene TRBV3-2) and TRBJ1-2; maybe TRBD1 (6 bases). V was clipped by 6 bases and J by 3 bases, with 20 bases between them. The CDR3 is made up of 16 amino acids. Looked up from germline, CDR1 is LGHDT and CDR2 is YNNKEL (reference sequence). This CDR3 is CASRRGAAPLHYGYTF. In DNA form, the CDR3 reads TGTGCCAGCAGACGGGGGGCAGCGCCACTACACTATGGCTACACCTTC.

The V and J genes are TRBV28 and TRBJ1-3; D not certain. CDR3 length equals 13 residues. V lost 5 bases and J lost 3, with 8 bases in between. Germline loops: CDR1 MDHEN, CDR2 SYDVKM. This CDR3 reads CASSPPFGNTIYF. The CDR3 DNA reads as TGTGCCAGCAGTCCCCCGTTTGGAAACACCATATATTTT. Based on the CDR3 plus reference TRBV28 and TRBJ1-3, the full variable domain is DVKVTQSSRYLVKRTGEKVFLECVQDMDHENMFWYRQDPGLGLRLIYFSYDVKMKEKGDIPEGYSVSREKKERFSLILESASTNQTSMYLCASSPPFGNTIYFGEGSWLTVV.

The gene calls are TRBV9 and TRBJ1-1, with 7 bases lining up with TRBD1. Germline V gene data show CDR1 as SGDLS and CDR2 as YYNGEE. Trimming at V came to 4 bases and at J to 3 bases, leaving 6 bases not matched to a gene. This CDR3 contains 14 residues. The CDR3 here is CASSFDRDYTEAFF. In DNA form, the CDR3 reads TGTGCCAGCAGCTTCGACAGGGACTACACTGAAGCTTTCTTT.

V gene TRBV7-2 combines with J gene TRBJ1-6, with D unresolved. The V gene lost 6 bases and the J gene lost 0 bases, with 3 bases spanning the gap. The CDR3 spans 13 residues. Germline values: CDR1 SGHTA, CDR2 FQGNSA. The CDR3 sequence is CASSRSYNSPLHF. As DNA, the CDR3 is TGTGCCAGCAGTCGCTCCTATAATTCACCCCTCCACTTT.

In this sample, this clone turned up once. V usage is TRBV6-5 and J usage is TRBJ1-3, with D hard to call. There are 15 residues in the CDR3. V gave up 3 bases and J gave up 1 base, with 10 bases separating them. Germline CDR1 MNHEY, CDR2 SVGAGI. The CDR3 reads CASSYGAGSGNTIYF. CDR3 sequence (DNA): TGTGCCAGCAGTTATGGTGCGGGGTCTGGAAACACCATATATTTT.

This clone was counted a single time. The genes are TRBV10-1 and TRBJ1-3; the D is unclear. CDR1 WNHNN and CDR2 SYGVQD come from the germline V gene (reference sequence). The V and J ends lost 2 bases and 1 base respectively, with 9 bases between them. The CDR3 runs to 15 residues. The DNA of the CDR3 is TGCGCCAGCAGTGAGAAAGTAGAATCTGGAAACACCATATATTTT. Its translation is CASSEKVESGNTIYF.

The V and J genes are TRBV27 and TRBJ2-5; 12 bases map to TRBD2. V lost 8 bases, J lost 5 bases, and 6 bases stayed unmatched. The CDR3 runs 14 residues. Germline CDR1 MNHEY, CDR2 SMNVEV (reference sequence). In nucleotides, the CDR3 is TGTGCCAGCGGACCGGGACTAGCGGGTGAGACCCAGTACTTC. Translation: CASGPGLAGETQYF.

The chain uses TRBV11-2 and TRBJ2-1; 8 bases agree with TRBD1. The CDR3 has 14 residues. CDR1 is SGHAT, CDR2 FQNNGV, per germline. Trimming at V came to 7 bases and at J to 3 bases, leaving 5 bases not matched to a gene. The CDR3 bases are TGTGCCAGCACAGGACAGGGTCGCTACAATGAGCAGTTCTTC. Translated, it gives CASTGQGRYNEQFF.